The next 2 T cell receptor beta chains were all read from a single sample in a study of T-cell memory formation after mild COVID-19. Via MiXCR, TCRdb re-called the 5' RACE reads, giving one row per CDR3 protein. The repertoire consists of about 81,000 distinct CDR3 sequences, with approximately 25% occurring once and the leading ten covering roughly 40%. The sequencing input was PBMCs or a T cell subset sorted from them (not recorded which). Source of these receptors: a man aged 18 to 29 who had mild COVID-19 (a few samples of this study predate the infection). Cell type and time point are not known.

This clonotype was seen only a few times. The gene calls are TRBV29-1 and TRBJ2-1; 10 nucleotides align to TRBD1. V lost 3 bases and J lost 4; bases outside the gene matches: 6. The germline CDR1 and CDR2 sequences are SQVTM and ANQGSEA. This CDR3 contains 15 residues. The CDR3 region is CSVEGQGPVYNEQFF. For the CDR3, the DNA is TGCAGCGTTGAGGGACAGGGGCCGGTGTACAATGAGCAGTTCTTC.

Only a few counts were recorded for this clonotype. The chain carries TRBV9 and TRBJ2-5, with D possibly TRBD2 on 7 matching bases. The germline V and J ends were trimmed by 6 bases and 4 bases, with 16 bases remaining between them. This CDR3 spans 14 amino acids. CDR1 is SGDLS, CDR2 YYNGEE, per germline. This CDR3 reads CASTSEGEGETQYF. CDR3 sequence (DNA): TGTGCCAGCACCTCCGAGGGGGAGGGAGAGACCCAGTACTTC.